This entry lists 26 T cell receptor beta chains sequenced from one sample in a study of OX40 agonist ivuxolimab in advanced cancers. The repertoire was sequenced with immunoSEQ multiplex PCR; TCRdb's copy has only in-frame clones and lacks some. Of 45,000 to 50,000 clones listed, approximately 78% are singletons. The material sequenced was CD4+ or CD8+ T cells sorted from blood, taken in a trial of the OX40 agonist ivuxolimab. These receptors were obtained from an adult with an advanced solid tumor such as melanoma, head and neck, liver or kidney cancer.

This clone was observed a handful of times. This chain links TRBV5-6 with TRBJ2-7; 9 nucleotides align to TRBD1. This CDR3 contains 14 residues. V was clipped by 3 bases and J by 6 bases; unmatched bases: 7. Germline-derived CDR1 and CDR2 are SGHDT and YYEEEE. For the CDR3, the DNA is TGTGCCAGCAGCTGGCCGACAGGGGGTCCCGAGCAGTACTTC. This codes for CASSWPTGGPEQYF.

The sample holds a few counts of this clone. This chain uses TRBV6-5 with TRBJ1-5; TRBD1 is a possible D gene (5 bases). Germline V gene sequence: CDR1 MNHEY, CDR2 SVGAGI. V gave up 4 bases and J gave up 5 bases, with 15 bases separating them. The CDR3 runs to 15 residues. In DNA, the CDR3 is TGTGCCAGCAGTTGGACCCTCGGGGGAGATCAGCCCCAGCATTTT. Its translation: CASSWTLGGDQPQHF.

This clone has only one observation. The chain recombines TRBV5-1 with TRBJ1-4; D is uncertain. In germline, CDR1 is SGHRS, CDR2 YFSETQ. V lost 0 bases, J lost 7 bases, and 10 bases lay in between. The CDR3 covers 14 residues. The CDR3 DNA is TGCGCCAGCAGCTTGGATGCTAAGGGTGAAAAACTGTTTTTT. This codes for CASSLDAKGEKLFF.

The V gene is TRBV7-6, the J gene TRBJ2-1; D remains ambiguous. Germline V gene sequence: CDR1 SGHVS, CDR2 FNYEAQ. V was pared by 5 bases and J by 6 bases, with 11 bases between. The CDR3 runs 13 residues. The CDR3 DNA is TGTGCCAGCAGCCCTGATGGGTTCAATGAGCAGTTCTTC. It yields the protein CASSPDGFNEQFF.

V usage is TRBV19 and J usage is TRBJ2-5; D is unclear. The end of the DNA is better explained by TRBJ2-7, so the J call may be wrong. Germline-derived CDR1 and CDR2 are LNHDA and SQIVND (reference sequence). The CDR3 consists of 12 residues. Here the CDR3 reads CASSNDGYEQYF. CDR3 nucleotide sequence: TGTGCCAGTAGTAATGACGGCTACGAGCAGTACTTC.

The chain recombines TRBV5-6 with TRBJ1-5; D call uncertain. Germline V lookup: CDR1 SGHDT, CDR2 YYEEEE. CDR3 length: 14 amino acids. V was pared by 0 bases and J by 3 bases, with 7 bases between. CDR3 in amino acids: CASSLARVNQPQHF. The CDR3 bases are TGTGCCAGCAGCTTGGCCCGGGTCAATCAGCCCCAGCATTTT.

V usage is TRBV10-3 and J usage is TRBJ1-1; 11 nucleotides match TRBD1. The trim removed 4 bases at V and 5 bases at J, leaving 6 bases unmatched. The CDR3 has 15 residues. The V gene's germline CDR1 is ENHRY and CDR2 SYGVKD. The CDR3 loop is CAISGTGGEVTEAFF. The CDR3 DNA is TGTGCCATCAGTGGGACAGGGGGCGAGGTTACTGAAGCTTTCTTT.

This clone was detected only a few times. The chain recombines TRBV27 with TRBJ2-7; TRBD2 matches at 11 bases. Germline values: CDR1 MNHEY, CDR2 SMNVEV (reference sequence). The trim removed 3 bases at V and 5 bases at J, leaving 12 bases unmatched. This CDR3 contains 17 residues. The CDR3 DNA reads as TGTGCCAGCAGTTTCCGTGTACCGGGACTAGCGGCCCACGAGCAGTACTTC. This gives the protein CASSFRVPGLAAHEQYF.

The chain employs TRBV23-1 and TRBJ2-5; 7 bases are shared with TRBD2. TRBV23-1 counts as an open reading frame of uncertain function. There are 15 residues in the CDR3. Trimming removed 7 bases from V and 0 bases from J; junction bases left unmatched: 8. CDR3 region: CASTREAQYQETQYF. In DNA form, the CDR3 reads TGCGCCAGCACCCGGGAGGCCCAGTACCAAGAGACCCAGTACTTC.

J is TRBJ1-5 and V is TRBV7-9; no reliable D call. Germline values: CDR1 SEHNR, CDR2 FQNEAQ (reference sequence). V dropped 1 base and J dropped 0 bases, with 10 bases sitting between them. The CDR3 runs 16 residues. CDR3 sequence: CASSLGGGSSNQPQHF. The CDR3 DNA reads as TGTGCCAGCAGCTTAGGTGGCGGCTCTAGCAATCAGCCCCAGCATTTT.

This chain uses TRBV7-9 with TRBJ2-7; 7 bases are shared with TRBD2. This CDR3 has 13 amino acids. Germline V lookup: CDR1 SEHNR, CDR2 FQNEAQ (reference sequence). Germline trimming cut 6 bases from V and 5 bases from J; bases unmatched to any gene: 7. CDR3 sequence reads: CASRAGREDEQYF. The CDR3 DNA follows: TGTGCCAGCAGAGCGGGGAGGGAGGACGAGCAGTACTTC.

The CDR3 reads CASSFRDGLAGKEQFF. The CDR3 DNA reads TGTGCCAGCAGCTTCAGGGACGGACTAGCGGGTAAAGAGCAGTTCTTC. V gene TRBV7-9 combines with J gene TRBJ2-1; TRBD2 aligns across 11 bases. The germline V gene encodes CDR1 SEHNR and CDR2 FQNEAQ (reference sequence). The CDR3 runs 16 residues. J gave up 10 bases and V 3 bases, and 11 bases lay outside the gene matches.

This clone appeared a few times. The rearrangement links TRBV5-6 to TRBJ2-1; D may be TRBD2 (5 bases). V lost 0 bases to trimming and J lost 10 bases, with 17 bases between them. CDR1 and CDR2 from the germline V gene are SGHDT and YYEEEE. The length of the CDR3 is 15 residues. The CDR3 sequence is CASSLGRTLGPEQFF. The CDR3 nucleotides read TGTGCCAGCAGCTTGGGAAGGACTCTCGGTCCCGAGCAGTTCTTC.

The genes are TRBV7-6 and TRBJ1-4; D is unclear. Trimming removed 5 bases from V and 0 bases from J, with 7 bases in between. This CDR3 spans 14 amino acids. Germline V gene lookup returns CDR1 SGHVS and CDR2 FNYEAQ. The CDR3, as DNA: TGTGCCAGCAGCGCGTCCCCAACTAATGAAAAACTGTTTTTT. It yields the protein CASSASPTNEKLFF.

The table lists this clone with a count of one. V usage is TRBV5-1 and J usage is TRBJ2-1; TRBD2 matches 10 bases. V dropped 0 bases and J dropped 4; count of bases not matched to a gene: 7. Germline assignment: CDR1 SGHRS and CDR2 YFSETQ. This CDR3 comprises 17 residues. The CDR3 protein is CASSLGPLAGAYNEQFF. The CDR3 region has the DNA TGCGCCAGCAGCTTGGGCCCGCTAGCGGGAGCTTACAATGAGCAGTTCTTC.

V usage is TRBV6-5 and J usage is TRBJ1-2; D unresolved. V lost 4 bases, J lost 1 base, and 7 bases lay in between. The germline CDR1 and CDR2 sequences are MNHEY and SVGAGI. This CDR3 has 13 amino acids. The CDR3 nucleotides are TGTGCCAGCAGTTCCGGCCTTAACTATGGCTACACCTTC. Translation: CASSSGLNYGYTF.

The V call is TRBV5-6, the J call TRBJ2-7; D is uncertain. V lost 4 bases and J 0 bases, leaving 11 bases between the germline ends. CDR1 is SGHDT and CDR2 is YYEEEE in the germline V gene. The CDR3 sequence is 14 residues long. In DNA form, the CDR3 reads TGTGCCAGCAGCCCCCTTGCCGGCTCCTACGAGCAGTACTTC. Amino acid sequence: CASSPLAGSYEQYF.

Only one count was recorded for this clone. This rearrangement joins TRBV6-5 to TRBJ2-7, with D possibly matching TRBD2 (6 bases). The ends were cut back, 6 bases at V and 5 bases at J, with 17 bases in the middle. CDR3 size: 14 residues. Germline V gene sequence: CDR1 MNHEY, CDR2 SVGAGI. The CDR3 reads CASRTTGLGHEQYF. The CDR3 nucleotides read TGTGCCAGCAGGACGACGGGACTGGGGCACGAGCAGTACTTC.

The V call is TRBV30, the J call TRBJ2-2; no definite D call. The length of the CDR3 is 12 residues. Trimming pared 3 bases from V and 7 bases from J, leaving 9 bases between. CDR1 is GTSNPN, CDR2 SVGIG, per germline (reference sequence). CDR3 nucleotide sequence: TGTGCCTGGAGCTTTTTAGGCGGGGAGCTGTTTTTT. Translation: CAWSFLGGELFF.

V and J are TRBV21-1 and TRBJ2-3; the D call TRBD1 from the table was never checked on the DNA. TRBV21-1 corresponds to a pseudogene. CDR3 length equals 18 residues. The DNA for the CDR3 is TGTGCCAGCAGCAAGGGTCGGAGGTTGGGACAGGGGGCCGGTACGCAGTATTTT. This encodes CASSKGRRLGQGAGTQYF.

The rearrangement links TRBV21-1 to TRBJ2-3; TRBD2, the table's D call, lacks a check against the DNA. TRBV21-1 is termed a pseudogene. The CDR3 is 18 amino acids. The CDR3: CASSNGGGLAEGGDTQYF. The DNA of the CDR3 is TGTGCCAGCAGCAATGGAGGGGGACTAGCGGAGGGTGGAGATACGCAGTATTTT.

This clone was counted a few times. This chain joins TRBV6-1 and TRBJ2-5, with D perhaps TRBD2 (6 bases). V lost 2 bases and J 1 base, leaving 11 bases between the germline ends. Germline V lookup: CDR1 MNHNS, CDR2 SASEGT. The CDR3 spans 15 residues. The CDR3 DNA reads TGTGCCAGCAGTGAATCTTGGGACTCCCAAGAGACCCAGTACTTC. Protein sequence: CASSESWDSQETQYF.

The chain carries TRBV6-5 and TRBJ1-5; TRBD1 matches 10 bases. This CDR3 spans 15 amino acids. The germline gives CDR1 MNHEY, CDR2 SVGAGI. Trimming took 5 bases from V and 6 from J; bases not matched to a gene: 7. CDR3 in amino acids: CASSLTRDRGQPQHF. The CDR3 nucleotides read TGTGCCAGCAGTCTAACCCGGGACAGGGGTCAGCCCCAGCATTTT.

The rearrangement uses TRBV28 and TRBJ1-1; D call uncertain. Germline loops: CDR1 MDHEN, CDR2 SYDVKM. The germline V and J ends were trimmed by 10 bases and 1 base, with 16 bases remaining between them. The CDR3 is 14 residues long. This chain's CDR3 is CATLYNAGNTEAFF. DNA of the CDR3: TGTGCCACCCTCTACAACGCCGGGAACACTGAAGCTTTCTTT.

As DNA, the CDR3 is TGCGCCAGCAGCCAAGAGGCAGGACTAGCGGGAGGGGGCGATGAGCAGTTCTTC. It specifies CASSQEAGLAGGGDEQFF. The chain is built from TRBV4-3 and TRBJ2-1; 15 bases map to TRBD2. Germline V gene data show CDR1 as LGHNA and CDR2 as YSLEER. The V gene end was trimmed by 0 bases and the J gene end by 8 bases; junction bases not matched to a gene: 8. CDR3 length: 18 amino acids.

The CDR3 protein is CASSIRGVKISTDTQYF. CDR3 DNA sequence: TGTGCCAGTAGTATCCGAGGTGTTAAGATTAGCACAGATACGCAGTATTTT. The rearrangement joins TRBV19 to TRBJ2-3; no definite D call. V lost 3 bases and J 0 bases, leaving 16 bases between the germline ends. Germline values: CDR1 LNHDA, CDR2 SQIVND (reference sequence). The CDR3 length is 17 residues.